A selection of T cell receptor beta chains follows, all from one sample in a study of blood T cell repertoires in COVID-19. The protocol was immunoSEQ multiplex PCR, while the TCRdb copy is restricted to in-frame clones and leaves out a portion. Among about 200,000 clones listed, 82% were seen once. The sample comprised peripheral blood. These receptors all stem from a human donor with acute or convalescent COVID-19. The donor label of this sample is uncertain. Each CDR3 is given without its conserved first and last residue.

j_call,v_call,cdr3_aa
TRBJ2-7,TRBV7-6,ASSPQTGGNYEQY
TRBJ1-2,TRBV28,ASSLSDRGYGYT
TRBJ2-7,TRBV6-6,ASSLRLAGGDRSYEQY
TRBJ2-5,TRBV5-1,ASYPGGPKETQY
TRBJ1-6,TRBV30,AWSVGPTGGSSPLH
TRBJ2-7,TRBV7-2,ASSPTSGRATEQY
TRBJ1-5,TRBV2,ASGGNQPQH
TRBJ2-1,TRBV5-1,ASSPKLAGGNNEQF
TRBJ2-1,TRBV4-3,ASSPSTGTSSLGEQF
TRBJ2-7,TRBV25-1,ASSGGTGVVFVDEQY
TRBJ1-2,TRBV5-6,ASSLAAGSYNYGYT
TRBJ2-7,TRBV6-2/TRBV6-3,ASSFPGEQY
TRBJ1-5,TRBV4-3,ASSQDTGGNQPQH
TRBJ2-5,TRBV27,ASSWSLAAQETQY
TRBJ2-1,TRBV5-1,ASSLGLSGRPNNEQF
TRBJ2-1,TRBV10-1,ASSESRTLTYNEQF
TRBJ1-2,TRBV19,ATRPHSHYGYT
TRBJ2-7,TRBV10-1,ASGKGLAGGNEQY
TRBJ2-2,TRBV9,ASSVGLAGVTGELF
TRBJ1-4,TRBV10-1,ASSFDRRGEKLF
TRBJ2-7,TRBV5-1,ASSLELAGEGPYEQY
TRBJ1-4,TRBV19,ASSTQGRATNEKLF
TRBJ2-5,TRBV9,ASSVDGQKETQY
TRBJ2-1,TRBV19,ASTLSGGRVDEQF
TRBJ1-5,TRBV21-1,ASSNSGRGDNQPQH
TRBJ1-2,TRBV5-6,ASSFSRSPGYT
TRBJ1-6,TRBV19,ASSSWTGGESLH
TRBJ1-1,TRBV18,ASSLSTGGWTEAF
TRBJ1-4,TRBV18,ASSLLPGTGDNEKLF
TRBJ2-7,TRBV7-8,ASSPGTGKNEQY
TRBJ2-1,TRBV5-3,ARSPTIAGYSYNEQF
TRBJ1-2,TRBV4-3,ASSQVVQGAST